A selection of T cell receptor beta chains follows, all from one sample in a study of blood T cell repertoires in COVID-19. The table came from immunoSEQ multiplex PCR; TCRdb's copy has only in-frame clones and leaves some out. The table includes about 350,000 clones, around nine tenths detected once. The sample consisted of peripheral blood. These TCRs come from a woman in her 70s with COVID-19, enrolled during active disease. CDR3s include the opening cysteine and the closing phenylalanine or tryptophan. Fields, in order: CDR3 length, D gene, J gene, V gene, clone size, CDR3 protein, CDR3 DNA. A D gene is named only where the DNA matches it firmly. The size entry is marked missing in some rows and otherwise reads once, few, many or a size class.

13	TRBD1	TRBJ2-1	TRBV24-1	NA	CATSRQGRNEQFF	TGTGCCACCAGCCGACAGGGGAGGAATGAGCAGTTCTTC
13	NA	TRBJ1-1	TRBV5-4	NA	CASSFTGVAEAFF	TGTGCCAGCAGCTTCACGGGGGTGGCTGAAGCTTTCTTT
12	NA	TRBJ1-2	TRBV19	NA	CASSPGDYGYTF	TGTGCCAGTAGCCCCGGGGACTATGGCTACACCTTC
13	NA	TRBJ2-7	TRBV9	NA	CASSVQQGYEQYF	TGTGCCAGCAGCGTCCAACAGGGCTACGAGCAGTACTTC
15	TRBD2	TRBJ2-5	TRBV7-2	NA	CASSLGAGTQETQYF	TGTGCCAGCAGCTTAGGAGCGGGGACTCAAGAGACCCAGTACTTC
15	TRBD1	TRBJ1-2	TRBV6-5	NA	CASSYRDRGHYGYTF	TGTGCCAGCAGTTACCGAGACAGGGGACATTATGGCTACACCTTC
18	TRBD2	TRBJ2-4	TRBV5-6	NA	CASSLGLGAGGPYDIQYF	TGTGCCAGCAGCTTGGGTCTGGGAGCGGGGGGACCCTACGACATTCAGTACTTC
15	TRBD1	TRBJ1-2	TRBV27	NA	CASSDNGQGNYGYTF	TGTGCCAGCAGCGACAATGGACAGGGGAACTATGGCTACACCTTC
12	TRBD1	TRBJ2-5	TRBV6-5	NA	CASRGQGGGQYF	TGTGCCAGCAGGGGACAGGGAGGGGGCCAGTACTTC
13	TRBD1	TRBJ1-1	TRBV10-1	NA	CASRRGTDTEAFF	TGCGCCAGCAGGAGGGGGACAGACACTGAAGCTTTCTTT
12	TRBD1	TRBJ2-1	TRBV5-1	NA	CASSPDRETQFF	TGCGCCAGCAGCCCAGACAGGGAGACGCAGTTCTTC
15	TRBD2	TRBJ2-7	TRBV7-2	few	CASSLSGGGFSEQYF	TGTGCCAGCAGCTTATCTGGCGGGGGGTTCTCCGAGCAGTACTTC
16	TRBD1	TRBJ1-1	TRBV19	NA	CASSIGDRGLNTEAFF	TGTGCCAGTAGTATAGGGGACAGGGGGCTGAACACTGAAGCTTTCTTT
12	TRBD1	TRBJ1-1	TRBV5-6	NA	CASSRGPTEAFF	TGTGCCAGCAGCAGGGGGCCCACTGAAGCTTTCTTT
15	TRBD1	TRBJ1-5	TRBV7-2	NA	CASRPTGGGNQPQHF	TGTGCCAGCAGGCCGACAGGGGGTGGCAATCAGCCCCAGCATTTT
12	NA	TRBJ2-7	TRBV30	NA	CAWTPQGYEQYF	TGTGCCTGGACCCCCCAGGGCTACGAGCAGTACTTC
15	NA	TRBJ1-1	TRBV9	NA	CASSVVGPGNTEAFF	TGTGCCAGCAGCGTAGTCGGTCCAGGGAACACTGAAGCTTTCTTT